This is a list of T cell receptor beta chains from one sample in a study of blood T cell repertoires in COVID-19. Method: immunoSEQ multiplex PCR; TCRdb's copy keeps in-frame clones and lacks some. The sample has over 250,000 clones; less than 90% are singletons. The sequenced material came from peripheral blood. The source of these receptors is a man aged 60 to 75 who had recovered from COVID-19. Each CDR3 is given with its conserved first and last residue. Each record gives: D gene, J gene, V gene, clone size, CDR3 protein, CDR3 DNA. A D gene is named only where the DNA matches it firmly. Rows give clone size only sometimes, using once, few, many, or a class for an expanded clone.

TRBD2	TRBJ2-7	TRBV6-2/TRBV6-3	.	CASSYDRRGGRHEQYF	TGTGCCAGCAGTTACGACCGGCGGGGGGGCCGCCACGAGCAGTACTTC
.	TRBJ2-6	TRBV7-3	.	CASSPVRASSGANVLTF	TGTGCCAGCAGCCCCGTGAGGGCGAGCTCTGGGGCCAACGTCCTGACTTTC
TRBD1	TRBJ2-1	TRBV5-1	.	CASSRDRTRDEQFF	TGCGCCAGCAGCCGGGACAGGACCAGGGATGAGCAGTTCTTC
.	TRBJ1-1	TRBV12-5	.	CASQKPSGIPSILTEAFF	TGTGCTAGCCAAAAACCATCAGGGATCCCTTCAATCCTCACTGAAGCTTTCTTT
.	TRBJ1-2	TRBV12-3/TRBV12-4	.	CASRERYGYTF	TGTGCCAGCAGGGAGCGGTATGGCTACACCTTC
TRBD1	TRBJ1-4	TRBV7-9	.	CASRAGQGSLSANEKLFF	TGTGCCAGCAGGGCGGGACAGGGTTCGTTATCGGCTAATGAAAAACTGTTTTTT
.	TRBJ1-1	TRBV19	.	CASSIGVMNTEAFF	TGTGCCAGTAGTATCGGGGTGATGAACACTGAAGCTTTCTTT
.	TRBJ2-2	TRBV7-2	.	CASSLVVGVGTGELFF	TGTGCCAGCAGCTTAGTCGTGGGCGTCGGCACCGGGGAGCTGTTTTTT
.	TRBJ2-6	TRBV6-4	.	CASSDSGGSGANVLTF	TGTGCCAGCAGTGACTCAGGGGGCTCTGGGGCCAACGTCCTGACTTTC
.	TRBJ1-4	TRBV5-1	.	CASSLVRGTNEKLFF	TGCGCCAGCAGCTTAGTCAGGGGTACCAATGAAAAACTGTTTTTT
.	TRBJ2-1	TRBV9	.	CASSVAPQYGQFF	TGTGCCAGCAGCGTAGCCCCCCAGTATGGGCAGTTCTTC
.	TRBJ2-7	TRBV27	.	CASSLVSGVEQYF	TGTGCCAGCAGTTTAGTATCAGGGGTCGAGCAGTACTTC
TRBD1	TRBJ2-1	TRBV9	.	CASSVGQGISNEQFF	TGTGCCAGCAGCGTAGGACAGGGCATAAGCAATGAGCAGTTCTTC
TRBD1	TRBJ2-3	TRBV14	once	CASSLRTGAGADTQYF	TGTGCCAGCAGCCTCCGGACAGGGGCCGGGGCAGATACGCAGTATTTT
.	TRBJ1-2	TRBV5-4	.	CASSLGQRSDVRGYTF	TGTGCCAGCAGCTTGGGACAGAGGTCCGACGTAAGGGGCTACACCTTC
TRBD1	TRBJ2-5	TRBV7-2	.	CASSSRARGQETQYF	TGTGCCAGCAGCTCAAGGGCCAGGGGGCAAGAGACCCAGTACTTC
.	TRBJ2-7	TRBV27	once	CASSLGQGGSYEQYF	TGTGCCAGCAGTTTAGGGCAGGGGGGTTCCTACGAGCAGTACTTC
.	TRBJ1-5	TRBV15	.	CATSSPGGGDQPQHF	TGTGCCACCAGCAGCCCTGGGGGGGGTGATCAGCCCCAGCATTTT
TRBD2	TRBJ2-3	TRBV9	.	CASSVASGGNTDTQYF	TGTGCCAGCAGCGTAGCTAGCGGGGGGAATACAGATACGCAGTATTTT
.	TRBJ1-2	TRBV19	few	CASSRDSLNYGYTF	TGTGCCAGTAGCCGAGACAGCCTCAACTATGGCTACACCTTC
TRBD2	TRBJ2-3	TRBV2	.	CASRVASGVTDTQYF	TGTGCCAGCAGGGTAGCTAGCGGGGTCACAGATACGCAGTATTTT
TRBD1	TRBJ2-1	TRBV5-8	.	CASSFGQGYNEQFF	TGTGCCAGCAGCTTTGGACAGGGGTACAATGAGCAGTTCTTC
.	TRBJ2-3	TRBV6-2/TRBV6-3	.	CASSPVRAVPDTQYF	TGTGCCAGCAGTCCGGTGAGGGCCGTCCCAGATACGCAGTATTTT
.	TRBJ1-5	TRBV6-1	once	CASSEEGRWSNQPQHF	TGTGCCAGCAGTGAAGAGGGGCGGTGGAGCAATCAGCCCCAGCATTTT
TRBD2	TRBJ2-1	TRBV18	.	CASSISGNTYNEQFF	TGTGCCAGCTCAATTAGCGGGAACACCTACAATGAGCAGTTCTTC
TRBD1	TRBJ1-6	TRBV5-1	.	CASSQPGQGREPLHF	TGCGCCAGCAGTCAACCGGGACAGGGGAGGGAACCCCTCCACTTT
.	TRBJ1-1	TRBV11-2	.	CASSLGRRGNTEAFF	TGTGCCAGCAGCTTAGGACGGCGGGGGAACACTGAAGCTTTCTTT
TRBD1	TRBJ1-1	TRBV7-2	.	CASSPRQGKGNTEAFF	TGTGCCAGCAGCCCCCGACAGGGGAAGGGGAACACTGAAGCTTTCTTT
TRBD2	TRBJ2-2	TRBV6-5	once	CASSSWREGNTGELFF	TGTGCCAGCAGTTCGTGGAGGGAGGGGAACACCGGGGAGCTGTTTTTT
TRBD2	TRBJ2-1	TRBV18	.	CASSPGLAGPNEQFF	TGTGCCAGCTCACCAGGTCTAGCGGGGCCCAATGAGCAGTTCTTC
TRBD2	TRBJ2-2	TRBV4-2	.	CASSQLSGGVSNGELFF	TGTGCCAGCAGCCAACTTAGCGGGGGGGTATCTAACGGGGAGCTGTTTTTT
.	TRBJ1-6	TRBV9	few	CASSFSGNSPLHF	TGTGCCAGCAGCTTCTCGGGTAATTCACCCCTCCACTTT
.	TRBJ2-1	TRBV15	.	CATSRDRRGPLYNEQFF	TGTGCCACCAGCAGAGATAGGCGGGGGCCCCTTTACAATGAGCAGTTCTTC
TRBD1	TRBJ1-2	TRBV7-9	few	CASSSLTGTGSGYTF	TGTGCCAGCAGCTCACTAACCGGGACAGGAAGTGGCTACACCTTC
.	TRBJ1-1	TRBV19	.	CASSMRGGMNTEAFF	TGTGCCAGTAGTATGCGGGGGGGCATGAACACTGAAGCTTTCTTT
.	TRBJ2-1	TRBV7-3	.	CASSFGTHNEQFF	TGTGCCAGCAGCTTCGGGACACACAATGAGCAGTTCTTC
.	TRBJ2-1	TRBV27	.	CASSFSPLPSSYNEQFF	TGTGCCAGCAGTTTCTCTCCACTTCCGAGCTCCTACAATGAGCAGTTCTTC
.	TRBJ2-1	TRBV9	once	CASSVVAGAFYNEQFF	TGTGCCAGCAGCGTAGTTGCGGGGGCGTTCTACAATGAGCAGTTCTTC
.	TRBJ1-3	TRBV7-2	.	CASSSTRYSGNTIYF	TGTGCCAGCTCCTCTACCCGGTACTCTGGAAACACCATATATTTT
.	TRBJ1-5	TRBV7-3	.	CASSLSGQINQPQHF	TGTGCCAGCAGCCTCAGCGGACAGATTAATCAGCCCCAGCATTTT
.	TRBJ1-4	TRBV7-2	.	CATTPAATNEKLFF	TGTGCCACGACGCCCGCGGCAACTAATGAAAAACTGTTTTTT
TRBD2	TRBJ2-6	TRBV29-1	.	CSVEGGGSGANVLTF	TGCAGCGTTGAGGGCGGGGGCTCTGGGGCCAACGTCCTGACTTTC
TRBD1	TRBJ2-7	TRBV27	once	CASRTVRDRLYEQYF	TGTGCCAGCAGGACTGTGCGGGACAGGCTTTACGAGCAGTACTTC
.	TRBJ2-2	TRBV4-1	.	CASSLLGDTNTGELFF	TGCGCCAGCAGCCTCCTCGGGGACACAAACACCGGGGAGCTGTTTTTT
TRBD1	TRBJ2-7	TRBV5-1	.	CASSEPQGPEQYF	TGCGCCAGCAGCGAGCCACAGGGGCCCGAGCAGTACTTC
.	TRBJ2-1	TRBV10-1	.	CASRGLSSYNEQFF	TGCGCCAGCCGAGGCCTGAGCTCCTACAATGAGCAGTTCTTC
TRBD1	TRBJ2-7	TRBV3-1/TRBV3-2	.	CASSPRDRGNEQYF	TGTGCCAGCAGCCCCCGGGACAGGGGGAACGAGCAGTACTTC
TRBD1	TRBJ2-7	TRBV19	few	CASSRGQPYEQYF	TGTGCCAGTAGCAGGGGACAGCCCTACGAGCAGTACTTC
.	TRBJ2-5	TRBV19	.	CASSMTRGETQYF	TGTGCCAGTAGTATGACGCGGGGAGAGACCCAGTACTTC
TRBD1	TRBJ2-3	TRBV5-4	.	CASSEKTGGTDTQYF	TGTGCCAGCAGCGAGAAGACAGGGGGCACAGATACGCAGTATTTT
TRBD2	TRBJ2-1	TRBV9	.	CASSPSSGGSYNEQFF	TGTGCCAGCAGCCCATCGAGCGGGGGCTCCTACAATGAGCAGTTCTTC
TRBD2	TRBJ2-7	TRBV4-2	once	CASSLQLAGSYEQYF	TGTGCCAGCAGCCTTCAACTAGCGGGGTCCTACGAGCAGTACTTC
.	TRBJ2-5	TRBV7-9	few	CASSLAGETQYF	TGTGCCAGCAGCTTAGCCGGGGAGACCCAGTACTTC
.	TRBJ2-2	TRBV6-5	.	CASIAPGLNTGELFF	TGTGCCAGCATTGCTCCGGGACTGAACACCGGGGAGCTGTTTTTT
TRBD1	TRBJ1-6	TRBV5-6	.	CASTSGTGQPPLHF	TGTGCCAGCACCAGCGGGACAGGGCAACCACCCCTCCACTTT
TRBD2	TRBJ2-7	TRBV24-1	.	CATSDRASGGEQYF	TGTGCCACCAGTGATCGGGCCTCGGGGGGCGAGCAGTACTTC